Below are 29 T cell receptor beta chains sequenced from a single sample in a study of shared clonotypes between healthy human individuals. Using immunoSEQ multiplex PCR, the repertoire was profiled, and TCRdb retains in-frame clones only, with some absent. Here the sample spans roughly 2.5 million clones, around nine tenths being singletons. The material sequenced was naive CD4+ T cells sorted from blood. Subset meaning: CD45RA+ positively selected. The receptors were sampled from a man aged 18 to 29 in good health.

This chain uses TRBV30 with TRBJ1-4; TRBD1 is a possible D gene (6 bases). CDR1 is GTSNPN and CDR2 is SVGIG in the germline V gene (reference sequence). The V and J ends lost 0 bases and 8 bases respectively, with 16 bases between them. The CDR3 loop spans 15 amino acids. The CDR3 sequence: CAWSVGRGEGEKLFF. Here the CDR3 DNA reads TGTGCCTGGAGTGTCGGCAGGGGAGAAGGAGAAAAACTGTTTTTT.

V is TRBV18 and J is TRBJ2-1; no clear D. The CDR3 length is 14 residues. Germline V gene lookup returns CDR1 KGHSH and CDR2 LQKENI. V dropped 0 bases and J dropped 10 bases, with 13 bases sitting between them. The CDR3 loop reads CASSPPTAGGEQFF. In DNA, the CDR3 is TGTGCCAGCTCACCACCGACCGCAGGTGGCGAGCAGTTCTTC.

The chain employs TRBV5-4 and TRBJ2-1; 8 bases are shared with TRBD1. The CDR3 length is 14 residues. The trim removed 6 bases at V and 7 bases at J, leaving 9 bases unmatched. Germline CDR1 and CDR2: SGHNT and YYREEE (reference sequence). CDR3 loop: CASNRGEVPNEQFF. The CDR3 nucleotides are TGTGCCAGCAACAGGGGGGAGGTGCCTAATGAGCAGTTCTTC.

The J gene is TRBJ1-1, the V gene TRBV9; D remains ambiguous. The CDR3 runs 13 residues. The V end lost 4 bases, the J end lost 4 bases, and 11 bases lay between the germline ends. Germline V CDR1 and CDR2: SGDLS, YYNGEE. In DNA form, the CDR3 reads TGTGCCAGCAGCCCCGGGCCCTTCACTGAAGCTTTCTTT. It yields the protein CASSPGPFTEAFF.

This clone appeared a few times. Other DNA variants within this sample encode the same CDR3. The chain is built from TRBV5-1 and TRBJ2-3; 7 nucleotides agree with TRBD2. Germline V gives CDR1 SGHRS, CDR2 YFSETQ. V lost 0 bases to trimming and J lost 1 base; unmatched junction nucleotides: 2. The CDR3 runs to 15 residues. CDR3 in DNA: TGCGCCAGCAGCTTGGTTGCGGGGGGCACAGATACGCAGTATTTT. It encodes CASSLVAGGTDTQYF.

The CDR3 coding sequence is TGTGCCTGGAGTGTGGGACAGGGGTCGGGAAAACTGTTTTTT. Its translation: CAWSVGQGSGKLFF. The chain is built from TRBV30 and TRBJ1-4, with 10 bases fitting TRBD1. This CDR3 comprises 14 residues. J was trimmed by 10 bases and V by 0 bases; bases with no gene match: 5. Germline V gene data show CDR1 as GTSNPN and CDR2 as SVGIG (reference sequence).

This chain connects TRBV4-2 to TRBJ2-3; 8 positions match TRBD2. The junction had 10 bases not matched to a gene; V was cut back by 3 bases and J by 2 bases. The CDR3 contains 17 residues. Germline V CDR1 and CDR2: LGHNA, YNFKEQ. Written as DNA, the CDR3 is TGTGCCAGCAGCCAGTATCCGGGACTAGGGGACACAGATACGCAGTATTTT. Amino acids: CASSQYPGLGDTDTQYF.

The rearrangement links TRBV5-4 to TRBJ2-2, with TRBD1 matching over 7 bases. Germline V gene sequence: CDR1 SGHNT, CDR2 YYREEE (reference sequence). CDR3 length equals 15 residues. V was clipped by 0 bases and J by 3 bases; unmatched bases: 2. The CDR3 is CASSLGGQHTGELFF. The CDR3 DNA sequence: TGTGCCAGCAGCTTGGGGGGACAGCACACCGGGGAGCTGTTTTTT.

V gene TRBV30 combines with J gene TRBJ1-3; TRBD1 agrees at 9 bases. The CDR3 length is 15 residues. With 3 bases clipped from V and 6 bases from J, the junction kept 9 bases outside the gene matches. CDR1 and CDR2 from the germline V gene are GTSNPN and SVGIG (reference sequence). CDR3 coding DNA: TGTGCCTGGAGGCAACCGGGACAGGGAGAAAACACCATATATTTT. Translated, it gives CAWRQPGQGENTIYF.

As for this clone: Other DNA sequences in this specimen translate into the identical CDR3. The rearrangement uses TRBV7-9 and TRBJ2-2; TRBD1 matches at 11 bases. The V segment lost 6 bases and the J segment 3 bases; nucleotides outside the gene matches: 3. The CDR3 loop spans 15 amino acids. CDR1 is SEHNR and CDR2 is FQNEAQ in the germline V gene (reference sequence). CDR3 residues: CASRRTGGDTGELFF. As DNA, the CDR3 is TGTGCCAGCAGGCGGACAGGGGGCGACACCGGGGAGCTGTTTTTT.

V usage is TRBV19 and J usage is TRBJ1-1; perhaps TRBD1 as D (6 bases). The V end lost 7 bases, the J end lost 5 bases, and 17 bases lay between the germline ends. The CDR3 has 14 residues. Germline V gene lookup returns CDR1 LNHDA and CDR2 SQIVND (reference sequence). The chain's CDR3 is CASIVRGRRTEAFF. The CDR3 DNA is TGTGCCAGTATAGTACGGGGGCGGAGGACTGAAGCTTTCTTT.

CDR3 sequence: CASSGRRDGKETQYF. CDR3 sequence (DNA): TGTGCCAGCTCAGGCCGCCGGGACGGGAAAGAGACCCAGTACTTC. This chain connects TRBV18 to TRBJ2-5, with D possibly called TRBD1 or TRBD2 (5 bases each). CDR1 is KGHSH, CDR2 LQKENI, per germline. The CDR3 runs to 15 residues. Trimming removed 5 bases at V and 3 bases at J, with 16 bases between.

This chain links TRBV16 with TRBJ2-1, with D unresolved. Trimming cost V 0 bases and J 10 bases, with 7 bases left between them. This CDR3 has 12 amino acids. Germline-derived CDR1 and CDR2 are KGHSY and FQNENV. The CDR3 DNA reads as TGTGCCAGCAGCCAATCCGGCCGAGAGCAGTTCTTC. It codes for CASSQSGREQFF. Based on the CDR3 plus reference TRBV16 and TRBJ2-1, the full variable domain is GEEVAQTPKHLVRGEGQKAKLYCAPIKGHSYVFWYQQVLKNEFKFLISFQNENVFDETGMPKERFSAKCLPNSPCSLEIQATKLEDSAVYFCASSQSGREQFFGPGTRLTVL.

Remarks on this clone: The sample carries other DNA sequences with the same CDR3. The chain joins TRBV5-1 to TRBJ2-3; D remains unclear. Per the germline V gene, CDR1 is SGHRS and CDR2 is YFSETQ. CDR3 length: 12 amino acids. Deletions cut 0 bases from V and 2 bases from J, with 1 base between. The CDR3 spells CASSLDTDTQYF. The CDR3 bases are TGCGCCAGCAGCTTGGACACAGATACGCAGTATTTT.

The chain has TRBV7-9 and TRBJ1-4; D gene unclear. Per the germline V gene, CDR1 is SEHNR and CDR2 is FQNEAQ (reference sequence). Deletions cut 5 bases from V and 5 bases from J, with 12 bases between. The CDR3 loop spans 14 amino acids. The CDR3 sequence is CASSPWMGNEKLFF. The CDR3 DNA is TGTGCCAGCAGCCCCTGGATGGGCAATGAAAAACTGTTTTTT.

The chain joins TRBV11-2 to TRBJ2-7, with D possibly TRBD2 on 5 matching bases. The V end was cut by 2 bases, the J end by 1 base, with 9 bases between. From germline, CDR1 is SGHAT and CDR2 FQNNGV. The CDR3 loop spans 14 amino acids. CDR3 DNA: TGTGCCAGCAGCTTAACGGAGGTTTCCTACGAGCAGTACTTC. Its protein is CASSLTEVSYEQYF.

CDR3 nucleotide sequence: TGTGCCAGCAGGTTCCCGGGAGGGGAGCAGTACTTC. Encoded protein: CASRFPGGEQYF. The chain couples TRBV27 to TRBJ2-7, with TRBD2 matching over 8 bases. Germline V lookup: CDR1 MNHEY, CDR2 SMNVEV (reference sequence). The CDR3 runs to 12 residues. Trimming removed 6 bases from V and 7 bases from J; junction bases left unmatched: 5.

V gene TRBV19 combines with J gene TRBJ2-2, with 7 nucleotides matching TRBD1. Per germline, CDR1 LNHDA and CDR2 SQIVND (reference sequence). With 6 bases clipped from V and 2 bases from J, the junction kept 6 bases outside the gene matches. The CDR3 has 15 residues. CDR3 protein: CASRTGTDNTGELFF. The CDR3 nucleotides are TGTGCCAGTAGAACCGGGACAGATAACACCGGGGAGCTGTTTTTT.

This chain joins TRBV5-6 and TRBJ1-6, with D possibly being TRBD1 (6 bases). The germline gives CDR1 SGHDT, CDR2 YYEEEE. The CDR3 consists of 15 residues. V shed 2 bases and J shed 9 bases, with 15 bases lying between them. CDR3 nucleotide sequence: TGTGCCAGCAGCTTCTCCCGGAAGGGGGTTTCACCCCTCCACTTT. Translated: CASSFSRKGVSPLHF.

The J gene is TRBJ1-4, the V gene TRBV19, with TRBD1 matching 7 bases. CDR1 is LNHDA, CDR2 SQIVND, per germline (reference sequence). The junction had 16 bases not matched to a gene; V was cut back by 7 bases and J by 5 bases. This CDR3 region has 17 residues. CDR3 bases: TGTGCCAGTACTATTACAGGGGCCGCCGCACTGAATGAAAAACTGTTTTTT. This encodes CASTITGAAALNEKLFF.

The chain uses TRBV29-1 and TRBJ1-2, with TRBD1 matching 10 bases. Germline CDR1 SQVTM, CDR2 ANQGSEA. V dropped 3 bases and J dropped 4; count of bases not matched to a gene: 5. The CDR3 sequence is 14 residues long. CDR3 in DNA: TGCAGCGTTGAGGGACAGGGGCAGGGCTATGGCTACACCTTC. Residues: CSVEGQGQGYGYTF.

In DNA form, the CDR3 reads TGTGCCAGCAGTTTAACCTATTCCTACGAGCAGTACTTC. Translated: CASSLTYSYEQYF. The gene calls are TRBV28 and TRBJ2-7, with D hard to call. The CDR3 is 13 amino acids. V lost 2 bases, J lost 1 base, and 6 bases lay in between. Germline CDR1 MDHEN, CDR2 SYDVKM.

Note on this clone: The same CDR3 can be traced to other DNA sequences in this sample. The chain's CDR3 is CAWSGGNTIYF. DNA of the CDR3: TGTGCCTGGTCTGGTGGAAACACCATATATTTT. The chain uses TRBV30 and TRBJ1-3; D not certain. Germline V lookup: CDR1 GTSNPN, CDR2 SVGIG (reference sequence). The germline V and J ends were trimmed by 5 bases and 3 bases, with 5 bases remaining between them. This CDR3 is 11 amino acids long.

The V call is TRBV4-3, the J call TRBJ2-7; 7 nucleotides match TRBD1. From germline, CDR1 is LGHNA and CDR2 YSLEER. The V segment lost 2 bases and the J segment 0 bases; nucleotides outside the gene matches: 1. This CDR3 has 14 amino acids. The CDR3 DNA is TGCGCCAGCAGCCAACAGGGGGACTCCTACGAGCAGTACTTC. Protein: CASSQQGDSYEQYF.

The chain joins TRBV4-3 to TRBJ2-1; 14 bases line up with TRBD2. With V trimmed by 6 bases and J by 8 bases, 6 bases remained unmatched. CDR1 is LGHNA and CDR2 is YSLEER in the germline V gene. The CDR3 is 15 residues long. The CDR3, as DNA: TGCGCCAGCAGGACGGGACTAGCGGGAGTCTATGAGCAGTTCTTC. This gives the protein CASRTGLAGVYEQFF.

The CDR3: CASKNYEQYF. The DNA of the CDR3 is TGTGCCAGCAAGAACTACGAGCAGTACTTC. The chain recombines TRBV6-1 with TRBJ2-7; D is uncertain. The V and J ends lost 7 bases and 3 bases respectively, with 4 bases between them. The CDR3 contains 10 residues. Germline V lookup: CDR1 MNHNS, CDR2 SASEGT.

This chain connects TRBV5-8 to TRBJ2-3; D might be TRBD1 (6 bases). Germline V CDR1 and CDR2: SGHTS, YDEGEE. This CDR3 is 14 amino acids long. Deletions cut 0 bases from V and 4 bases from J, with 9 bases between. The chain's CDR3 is CASSLVGAPDTQYF. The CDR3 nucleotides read TGTGCCAGCAGCTTGGTGGGGGCCCCAGATACGCAGTATTTT.

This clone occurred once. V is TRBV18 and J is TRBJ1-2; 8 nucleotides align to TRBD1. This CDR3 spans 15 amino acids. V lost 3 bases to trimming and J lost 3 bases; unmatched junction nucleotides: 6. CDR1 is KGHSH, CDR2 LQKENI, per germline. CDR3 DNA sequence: TGTGCCAGCTCACCGACAGGGGAAATTTACTATGGCTACACCTTC. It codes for CASSPTGEIYYGYTF. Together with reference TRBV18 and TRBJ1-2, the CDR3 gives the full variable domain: NAGVMQNPRHLVRRRGQEARLRCSPMKGHSHVYWYRQLPEEGLKFMVYLQKENIIDESGMPKERFSAEFPKEGPSILRIQQVVRGDSAAYFCASSPTGEIYYGYTFGSGTRLTVV.

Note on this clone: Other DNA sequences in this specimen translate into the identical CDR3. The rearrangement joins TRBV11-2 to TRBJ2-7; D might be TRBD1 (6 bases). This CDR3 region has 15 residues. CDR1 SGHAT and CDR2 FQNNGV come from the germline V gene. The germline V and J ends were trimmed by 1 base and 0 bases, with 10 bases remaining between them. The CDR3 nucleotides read TGTGCCAGCAGCTTAGTCGGACAGAGCTCCTACGAGCAGTACTTC. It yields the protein CASSLVGQSSYEQYF.